The 26 T cell receptor beta chains below all came from one sample that was sequenced in a study of blood T cells in healthy people across ages. Sample-barcoded 5' priming and a J-beta primer mix drove a second PCR of about 7 to 11 cycles. TCRdb used MiXCR to reprocess the 5' RACE reads, holding one entry per CDR3 protein. Of about 640,000 distinct CDR3 sequences in the sample, around 54% were seen once. Sequencing was done on a sample of blood. Source of these receptors: a man in his sixties in good health.

This chain joins TRBV20-1 and TRBJ1-2; TRBD1 agrees at 7 bases. From germline, CDR1 is DFQATT and CDR2 SNEGSKA (reference sequence). This CDR3 has 12 amino acids. Trimming removed 8 bases from V and 3 bases from J; junction bases left unmatched: 6. The CDR3 reads CSLGGWDYGYTF. CDR3 nucleotide sequence: TGCAGTCTAGGGGGCTGGGACTATGGCTACACCTTC.

V is TRBV10-3 and J is TRBJ2-3, with D perhaps TRBD1 (5 bases). CDR3 length: 17 residues. Trimming pared 0 bases from V and 4 bases from J, leaving 17 bases between. Germline V gives CDR1 ENHRY, CDR2 SYGVKD. DNA of the CDR3: TGTGCCATCAGTGAGTCGAGTAGGCAGGGCGCGTCAGATACGCAGTATTTT. It yields the protein CAISESSRQGASDTQYF.

The V and J genes are TRBV5-4 and TRBJ2-6; D unclear. This CDR3 has 17 residues. The V end was cut by 8 bases, the J end by 0 bases, with 18 bases between. Germline-derived CDR1 and CDR2 are SGHNT and YYREEE (reference sequence). The CDR3 region is CASTALPIGSGANVLTF. In nucleotides, the CDR3 is TGTGCCAGTACGGCCCTTCCAATAGGCTCTGGGGCCAACGTCCTGACTTTC.

This clonotype was counted between two and nine times. The chain uses TRBV3-1 and TRBJ2-3, with no clear D. The CDR3 is made up of 12 amino acids. V was clipped by 3 bases and J by 3 bases, with 4 bases between them. Germline values: CDR1 LGHDT, CDR2 YNNKEL (reference sequence). For the CDR3, the DNA is TGTGCCAGCAGCCAGGTGACAGATACGCAGTATTTT. As protein: CASSQVTDTQYF.

V usage is TRBV2 and J usage is TRBJ2-7, with D uncertain. CDR1 and CDR2 from the germline V gene are SNHLY and FYNNEI. The CDR3 is 13 residues long. Trimming cost V 3 bases and J 1 base, with 7 bases left between them. In DNA, the CDR3 is TGTGCCAGCAGTGATGTCACTTCCTACGAGCAGTACTTC. Amino acid sequence: CASSDVTSYEQYF.

This clonotype was found once. J is TRBJ1-1 and V is TRBV10-3; no firm D call. The CDR3 extends over 14 amino acids. V dropped 6 bases and J dropped 1 base, with 12 bases sitting between them. Germline values: CDR1 ENHRY, CDR2 SYGVKD. The CDR3 DNA follows: TGTGCCATCAGGGGGATTGGGAGGAACACTGAAGCTTTCTTT. Protein: CAIRGIGRNTEAFF.

The gene calls are TRBV5-1 and TRBJ2-7, with 9 bases that match TRBD1. Matching the DNA end better, TRBJ2-5 makes the J call doubtful. Germline V gene sequence: CDR1 SGHRS, CDR2 YFSETQ. The CDR3 is made up of 16 amino acids. This CDR3 reads CASSTQGAFGQETQYF. The CDR3, as DNA: TGCGCCAGCAGCACACAGGGGGCTTTTGGCCAAGAGACCCAGTACTTC.

This rearrangement joins TRBV10-3 to TRBJ1-6, with 9 bases that match TRBD1. Germline trimming cut 11 bases from V and 9 bases from J; bases unmatched to any gene: 11. Germline V gene sequence: CDR1 ENHRY, CDR2 SYGVKD. This CDR3 contains 14 residues. The CDR3 protein is CASGTGQGGSPLHF. The CDR3 DNA reads TGTGCCTCGGGTACGGGACAGGGAGGTTCACCCCTCCACTTT.

V usage is TRBV29-1 and J usage is TRBJ1-2; D remains ambiguous. The germline gives CDR1 SQVTM, CDR2 ANQGSEA. V was shortened by 7 bases and J by 3 bases, with 15 bases between the two germline ends. The CDR3 spans 13 residues. DNA for the CDR3: TGCAGCGCTCCCCGACGGGATGACTATGGCTACACCTTC. This translates into CSAPRRDDYGYTF.

This clonotype has more than one count but fewer than ten. The rearrangement links TRBV4-1 to TRBJ2-6; D gene ambiguous. Per germline, CDR1 MGHRA and CDR2 YSYEKL. CDR3 size: 17 residues. Trimming cost V 1 base and J 3 bases, with 13 bases left between them. CDR3 amino acids: CASSQGQAGNGANVLTF. The CDR3 DNA follows: TGCGCCAGCAGCCAAGGGCAGGCAGGTAATGGGGCCAACGTCCTGACTTTC.

This clonotype came up a few times. The genes are TRBV4-2 and TRBJ2-7; 7 positions agree with TRBD1. The CDR3 contains 14 residues. The junction had 10 bases not matched to a gene; V was cut back by 8 bases and J by 3 bases. Germline V gene lookup returns CDR1 LGHNA and CDR2 YNFKEQ. The CDR3 nucleotides read TGTGCCAGCTCTCCAGGGGGTCTTAACTACGAGCAGTACTTC. Translated, it gives CASSPGGLNYEQYF.

In this sample, this clonotype turned up a few times. V gene TRBV3-1 combines with J gene TRBJ2-5; TRBD2 matches 8 bases. The J segment lost 3 bases and the V segment lost 4 bases, leaving 7 bases of the junction unmatched. Germline V CDR1 and CDR2: LGHDT, YNNKEL (reference sequence). The CDR3 runs 15 residues. The CDR3 is CASSPSGGPEETQYF. CDR3 nucleotides: TGTGCCAGCAGCCCCTCGGGGGGGCCCGAAGAGACCCAGTACTTC.

This chain connects TRBV5-1 to TRBJ2-5, with D perhaps TRBD2 (6 bases). This CDR3 has 15 amino acids. V dropped 3 bases and J dropped 2 bases, with 14 bases sitting between them. Germline V gene lookup returns CDR1 SGHRS and CDR2 YFSETQ. CDR3 DNA sequence: TGCGCCAGCAGCTCCCAAGTCGGGAGTCAAGAGACCCAGTACTTC. Translation gives CASSSQVGSQETQYF.

The V gene is TRBV28, the J gene TRBJ1-2, with 9 positions matching TRBD1. The CDR3 spans 15 residues. The V and J ends lost 2 bases and 5 bases, in that order; junction bases with no gene match: 6. The germline CDR1 and CDR2 sequences are MDHEN and SYDVKM. The CDR3 nucleotides read TGTGCCAGCAGTTTACTCCAGGGACAGGGTTATGGCTACACCTTC. The encoded protein is CASSLLQGQGYGYTF.

This clonotype was seen a handful of times. This chain links TRBV27 with TRBJ2-7; 9 bases line up with TRBD1. The V gene end was trimmed by 4 bases and the J gene end by 2 bases; junction bases not matched to a gene: 3. The germline V gene has CDR1 MNHEY and CDR2 SMNVEV (reference sequence). This CDR3 is 14 amino acids long. The CDR3 sequence is CASSSTGGTYEQYF. CDR3 in DNA: TGTGCCAGCAGTTCGACAGGGGGGACCTACGAGCAGTACTTC.

The V and J genes are TRBV14 and TRBJ2-1, with TRBD2 identical over 8 bases. The CDR3 is 17 amino acids. V lost 5 bases and J lost 9; bases outside the gene matches: 18. The germline CDR1 and CDR2 sequences are SGHDN and FVKESK. The DNA of the CDR3 is TGTGCCAGCAGCTGGGCGGTTAGCGGGATTCCTGGGGGTGAGCAGTTCTTC. It translates to CASSWAVSGIPGGEQFF.

For the CDR3, the DNA is TGTGCCAGCAGGCCCGGGACTAGCGGCACCGGGGAGCTGTTTTTT. It yields the protein CASRPGTSGTGELFF. The chain employs TRBV7-6 and TRBJ2-2; 11 bases align to TRBD2. Trimming at V came to 6 bases and at J to 4 bases, leaving 4 bases not matched to a gene. Per the germline V gene, CDR1 is SGHVS and CDR2 is FNYEAQ. The CDR3 has 15 residues.

This clonotype was picked up a small number of times. This chain uses TRBV28 with TRBJ1-2; D uncertain. Germline V gene lookup returns CDR1 MDHEN and CDR2 SYDVKM. V shed 2 bases and J shed 8 bases, with 18 bases lying between them. The CDR3 has 15 residues. The CDR3 reads CASSLGVGSRMGYTF. CDR3 DNA sequence: TGTGCCAGCAGTTTAGGGGTTGGCAGCCGGATGGGCTACACCTTC.

The rearrangement joins TRBV20-1 to TRBJ2-1; a possible D gene is TRBD2 (6 bases). The CDR3 extends over 13 amino acids. V shed 2 bases and J shed 13 bases, with 18 bases lying between them. Germline CDR1 is DFQATT and CDR2 is SNEGSKA (reference sequence). For the CDR3, the DNA is TGCAGTGCTAGAACCCCCGGGAGAGAGACCCAGTTCTTC. Amino acid sequence: CSARTPGRETQFF.

In its sample, this clonotype was seen a few times. The chain's CDR3 is CSANGQGNQPQHF. In nucleotides, the CDR3 is TGCAGTGCTAATGGACAGGGAAATCAGCCCCAGCATTTT. This chain links TRBV20-1 with TRBJ1-5; 8 bases align to TRBD1. V gave up 4 bases and J gave up 4 bases; unmatched junction bases: 3. The CDR3 totals 13 residues. Germline V gene sequence: CDR1 DFQATT, CDR2 SNEGSKA (reference sequence).

This clonotype was detected many times. CDR3: CASSLAQAQETQYF. CDR3 bases: TGTGCCAGCAGCTTAGCGCAGGCCCAAGAGACCCAGTACTTC. This chain joins TRBV7-2 and TRBJ2-5, with D unresolved. This CDR3 is built from 14 residues. Per the germline V gene, CDR1 is SGHTA and CDR2 is FQGNSA. V lost 0 bases and J 1 base, leaving 6 bases between the germline ends.

There are a few counts of this clonotype. The chain uses TRBV7-9 and TRBJ2-7; possibly TRBD1 for D (7 bases). Germline V gives CDR1 SEHNR, CDR2 FQNEAQ (reference sequence). The V end was cut by 5 bases, the J end by 3 bases, with 17 bases between. This CDR3 is 15 amino acids long. CDR3 residues: CASSTMAGGNYEQYF. The CDR3 DNA is TGTGCCAGCAGCACCATGGCAGGGGGGAACTACGAGCAGTACTTC. Based on the CDR3 plus reference TRBV7-9 and TRBJ2-7, the full variable domain is DTGVSQNPRHKITKRGQNVTFRCDPISEHNRLYWYRQTLGQGPEFLTYFQNEAQLEKSRLLSDRFSAERPKGSFSTLEIQRTEQGDSAMYLCASSTMAGGNYEQYFGPGTRLTVT.

This sequence joins TRBV12-3 or TRBV12-4 and TRBJ2-5, with 11 nucleotides matching TRBD2. This CDR3 region has 14 residues. Trimming cost V 6 bases and J 3 bases; bases outside gene matches: 3. The CDR3 DNA follows: TGTGCCAGCAGGGCTAGCGGGGGGAAAGAGACCCAGTACTTC. Protein sequence: CASRASGGKETQYF.

V gene TRBV7-2 combines with J gene TRBJ1-2; 8 nucleotides align to TRBD1. The CDR3 is 14 residues long. Germline-derived CDR1 and CDR2 are SGHTA and FQGNSA. J lost 7 bases, V lost 6 bases, and 10 bases had no gene match. The CDR3 region is CASRQRGQVFGYTF. In DNA form, the CDR3 reads TGTGCCAGCAGGCAACGGGGACAGGTTTTTGGCTACACCTTC.

CDR3 protein: CSASHRVLSTDTQYF. CDR3 nucleotides: TGCAGTGCTAGCCACAGGGTTCTTAGCACAGATACGCAGTATTTT. The genes are TRBV20-1 and TRBJ2-3; a weak D match, TRBD1 (6 bases). CDR1 DFQATT and CDR2 SNEGSKA come from the germline V gene (reference sequence). CDR3 length equals 15 residues. V dropped 3 bases and J dropped 0 bases, with 13 bases sitting between them.

The chain carries TRBV5-1 and TRBJ2-5; the match to TRBD1 covers 7 bases. In germline, CDR1 is SGHRS, CDR2 YFSETQ. The junction had 4 bases not matched to a gene; V was cut back by 4 bases and J by 4 bases. The CDR3 is 13 residues long. CDR3 nucleotides: TGCGCCAGCAGCGCAACAGGGGCAGAGACCCAGTACTTC. Its protein product is CASSATGAETQYF.